The clone carrying this TCR beta chain has just one count. Antigen: not known. This CDR3 spans 16 amino acids. The V and J ends lost 6 bases and 1 base, in that order; junction bases with no gene match: 12. CDR1 and CDR2 from the germline V gene are SQVTM and ANQGSEA. Using its own MiXCR run on the reads, TCRdb lists one record per CDR3 protein. The table shows 900,000 to 950,000 distinct CDR3 sequences, with approximately 31% occurring only once. This entry belongs to a study of T cell repertoires in cytomegalovirus infection. Study information: Signatures in public TCR beta sequences pointed to both CMV infection and matching HLA type. The study, taken as a whole, reports: Identification of carriers of CMV plus the relevant HLA was achieved through cumulative public TCR beta family frequency.

The receptor was isolated from a human donor in good health (CMV status not recorded). Some clones in this sample may be carry-over from other donors' samples. This material consisted of cultured CD8+ T cells from PBMCs, taken from culture after CMV antigen stimulation. V gene TRBV29-1 combines with J gene TRBJ2-1; 7 bases map to TRBD1. CDR3 residues: CSVTTTGMRSYNEQFF. The CDR3 region has the DNA TGCAGCGTCACTACGACAGGGATGAGATCCTACAATGAGCAGTTCTTC.